A single sample gave rise to the 17 T cell receptor beta chains below, sequenced in a study of Graves' ophthalmopathy and Graves' hyperthyroidism. RNA transcripts were the template, and TCR beta CDR3 regions were amplified from them. HTBI-primed RT-PCR formed the first round, and a multiplex PCR formed the second. TCRdb itself ran the multiplex PCR reads through MiXCR, one entry per CDR3 protein. The sample has 600,000 to 650,000 distinct CDR3 sequences; 22% are singletons. Sequenced material: peripheral blood. Every receptor here comes from a woman aged 18-29 years with stable Graves' hyperthyroidism. Some clones in this sample may be carry-over from other donors' samples.

The CDR3 loop reads CAIRGEQETQYF. The CDR3 nucleotides are TGTGCCATCAGGGGAGAACAAGAGACCCAGTACTTC. The gene calls are TRBV10-3 and TRBJ2-5, with a tentative D call TRBD2 (5 bases). From germline, CDR1 is ENHRY and CDR2 SYGVKD. Trimming pared 6 bases from V and 2 bases from J, leaving 7 bases between. This CDR3 has 12 amino acids.

This clonotype appeared a few times. The rearrangement uses TRBV29-1 and TRBJ1-1; 7 positions match TRBD1. Germline values: CDR1 SQVTM, CDR2 ANQGSEA. The CDR3 is made up of 14 amino acids. Germline trimming cut 7 bases from V and 2 bases from J; bases unmatched to any gene: 10. The CDR3 spells CSAHTGTENTEAFF. In DNA form, the CDR3 reads TGCAGCGCTCATACCGGGACAGAAAACACTGAAGCTTTCTTT.

The chain joins TRBV10-3 to TRBJ2-7; 9 positions agree with TRBD2. V trimming: 0 bases; J trimming: 2 bases; junction bases outside the gene matches: 14. CDR1 ENHRY and CDR2 SYGVKD come from the germline V gene. The CDR3 sequence is 19 residues long. The CDR3 region is CAISESLSSGRGDAYEQYF. DNA for the CDR3: TGTGCCATCAGTGAGTCGTTGAGTAGCGGGAGAGGTGACGCCTACGAGCAGTACTTC.

This clonotype has a count of ten or more. The junction differs from germline at one of its ends, possibly a read error. The chain couples TRBV5-1 to TRBJ1-2; D is unclear. The CDR3 loop spans 13 amino acids. Germline CDR1 is SGHRS and CDR2 is YFSETQ. CDR3 sequence: CASSFGRDYGYTF. The CDR3, as DNA: TGTGCCAGCAGTTTTGGCCGGGACTATGGCTACACCTTC.

The chain couples TRBV27 to TRBJ2-5; 10 bases are a match to TRBD1. Germline loops: CDR1 MNHEY, CDR2 SMNVEV (reference sequence). The ends lost 5 bases at V and 5 bases at J; junction bases unmatched: 8. This CDR3 has 15 amino acids. CDR3 protein: CASSVGTGDAETQYF. The CDR3 DNA reads TGTGCCAGCAGTGTAGGGACAGGGGATGCGGAGACCCAGTACTTC.

A note on this clonotype: Mismatch with germline at one junction end may stem from a read error. The CDR3 region is CASRGRLAGALDIKYF. The CDR3 region has the DNA TGTGCCAGCAGGGGCAGACTAGCGGGGGCCCTAGACATTAAGTACTTC. This rearrangement joins TRBV2 to TRBJ2-4; TRBD2 matches at 12 bases. The CDR3 loop spans 16 amino acids. Germline V gene lookup returns CDR1 SNHLY and CDR2 FYNNEI.

This clonotype has a handful of counts. V usage is TRBV20-1 and J usage is TRBJ1-2; the D gene is possibly TRBD1 (6 bases). The CDR3 sequence is 13 residues long. The germline V gene has CDR1 DFQATT and CDR2 SNEGSKA (reference sequence). V lost 3 bases and J 6 bases, leaving 14 bases between the germline ends. CDR3 coding DNA: TGCAGTGCTAGTACTGGACAGTTGAATGGCTACACCTTC. This translates into CSASTGQLNGYTF.

The chain recombines TRBV9 with TRBJ1-6; TRBD1 matches at 9 bases. Germline V gene data show CDR1 as SGDLS and CDR2 as YYNGEE. V lost 0 bases and J lost 9; bases outside the gene matches: 10. The CDR3 covers 17 residues. CDR3 loop: CASSVAPAGTGLSPLHF. In DNA form, the CDR3 reads TGTGCCAGCAGCGTAGCCCCCGCCGGGACAGGGCTTTCACCCCTCCACTTT. Variable domain in full (rest from reference TRBV9 and TRBJ1-6): DSGVTQTPKHLITATGQRVTLRCSPRSGDLSVYWYQQSLDQGLQFLIQYYNGEERAKGNILERFSAQQFPDLHSELNLSSLELGDSALYFCASSVAPAGTGLSPLHFGNGTRLTVT.

Many counts were recorded for this clonotype. The rearrangement links TRBV5-6 to TRBJ2-5; 10 positions match TRBD2. Unmatched junction bases numbered 12, after V lost 4 bases and J lost 3 bases. Germline V gene sequence: CDR1 SGHDT, CDR2 YYEEEE. This CDR3 comprises 17 residues. CDR3 nucleotides: TGTGCCAGCAGCGGGGATGTAGGACTAGCGGATAAAGAGACCCAGTACTTC. This sequence encodes CASSGDVGLADKETQYF.

This clonotype came up many times. The chain joins TRBV5-1 to TRBJ1-2; no definite D call. Trimming shortened V by 3 bases and J by 4 bases, and 10 bases separated the two germline ends. CDR1 and CDR2 from the germline V gene are SGHRS and YFSETQ. This CDR3 spans 13 amino acids. CDR3 DNA: TGCGCCAGCAGCTCTGACGGCTCCTATGGCTACACCTTC. Amino acids: CASSSDGSYGYTF.

This clonotype has more than one count but fewer than ten. A single base separates this from a much larger clone, so it may be a read error. J is TRBJ1-1 and V is TRBV7-3; D might be TRBD1 (5 bases). CDR1 is SGHTA and CDR2 is FQGTGA in the germline V gene. This CDR3 comprises 13 residues. The CDR3 is CASSLTPGTEACF. Here the CDR3 DNA reads TGTGCCAGCAGCTTAACCCCGGGGACTGAAGCTTGCTTT.

This clonotype appeared many times. The V and J genes are TRBV12-3 or TRBV12-4 and TRBJ1-2; tentative D call: TRBD1 (6 bases). The V end lost 5 bases, the J end lost 7 bases, and 20 bases lay between the germline ends. The CDR3 length is 15 residues. In DNA, the CDR3 is TGTGCCAGCAGTCCAGGGTCGGGGGCGCAGGGTGGCTACACCTTC. This encodes CASSPGSGAQGGYTF.

This sequence joins TRBV29-1 and TRBJ2-3; D is unresolved. The CDR3 consists of 13 residues. V lost 2 bases and J lost 0, with 6 bases in between. CDR1 SQVTM and CDR2 ANQGSEA come from the germline V gene. CDR3 sequence (DNA): TGCAGCGTTGAATATCGAAGCACAGATACGCAGTATTTT. Its translation: CSVEYRSTDTQYF.

This clonotype was counted at least ten times. The chain carries TRBV12-3 or TRBV12-4 and TRBJ2-2; TRBD1 might be the D (7 bases). There are 14 residues in the CDR3. The ends were cut back, 5 bases at V and 3 bases at J, with 10 bases in the middle. In nucleotides, the CDR3 is TGTGCCAGCAGTCCCAGGGGGGACACCGGGGAGCTGTTTTTT. This translates into CASSPRGDTGELFF.

The V gene is TRBV18, the J gene TRBJ1-1; tentatively, D is TRBD1 (6 bases). Trimming took 6 bases from V and 0 from J, leaving 14 bases between them. There are 15 residues in the CDR3. CDR1 is KGHSH and CDR2 is LQKENI in the germline V gene. The CDR3 nucleotides read TGTGCCAGCTCTTTTGCCGGGACACTGAACACTGAAGCTTTCTTT. Translating gives CASSFAGTLNTEAFF. Using reference TRBV18 and TRBJ1-1 for the parts outside the CDR3, the full variable domain is NAGVMQNPRHLVRRRGQEARLRCSPMKGHSHVYWYRQLPEEGLKFMVYLQKENIIDESGMPKERFSAEFPKEGPSILRIQQVVRGDSAAYFCASSFAGTLNTEAFFGQGTRLTVV.

The chain combines TRBV6-1 with TRBJ1-3, with D possibly matching TRBD1 (5 bases). The V and J ends lost 4 bases and 7 bases respectively, with 17 bases between them. Germline V gene lookup returns CDR1 MNHNS and CDR2 SASEGT. The CDR3 loop spans 15 amino acids. CDR3 loop: CASSARGRGRNTIYF. The CDR3 region has the DNA TGTGCCAGCAGTGCCCGAGGGCGGGGCAGGAACACCATATATTTT.

This clonotype was seen repeatedly, ten times or more. The gene calls are TRBV15 and TRBJ2-5, with D possibly matching TRBD1 (6 bases). The V and J ends lost 1 base and 2 bases respectively, with 11 bases between them. This CDR3 is built from 15 residues. Germline V gene data show CDR1 as LNHNV and CDR2 as YYDKDF (reference sequence). Here the CDR3 DNA reads TGTGCCACCAGCAGAGGGCAGGGGAAACAAGAGACCCAGTACTTC. It translates to CATSRGQGKQETQYF.